These T cell receptor beta chains were read from a single sample in a study of blood T cell repertoires in COVID-19. The assay was immunoSEQ multiplex PCR, and TCRdb's table has in-frame clones only and misses some. The table includes tens of thousands of clones, approximately 75% detected once. Sequenced: peripheral blood. These receptors all stem from a human donor in a cohort sampled during active COVID-19. The conserved cysteine and the conserved F or W are not part of the CDR3 here. Fields, in order: V gene, J gene, CDR3 protein.

>TRBV2|TRBJ2-1
ASWSSGLAYNEQF
>TRBV12-2|TRBJ1-2
ASRFVGQAILNYGYT
>TRBV14|TRBJ2-3
ASSQDLTDTQY
>TRBV5-1|TRBJ2-2
ASSSSRTGATGELF
>TRBV3-1/TRBV3-2|TRBJ2-1
ASSQDPSGGEVWVIAVEQF
>TRBV19|TRBJ2-4
ASRPLAKNIQY
>TRBV3-1/TRBV3-2|TRBJ2-3
ASSPYRTGSEFADTQY
>TRBV5-3|TRBJ2-7
ARSYLRRDRGYEQY
>TRBV19|TRBJ1-5
ASSISGWNQPQH
>TRBV7-3|TRBJ2-2
ASSLMSGGFANTGELF
>TRBV23-1|TRBJ1-1
ASSQCWSGKGRNTEAF
>TRBV7-8|TRBJ1-6
ASRPVPLH
>TRBV4-3|TRBJ2-1
ATTESANSYNEQF
>TRBV7-9|TRBJ1-2
ASSLIRGADGYT
>TRBV9|TRBJ2-5
ASSATGGLETQY
>TRBV4-3|TRBJ1-6
ASSQEAPQVNNSPLH
>TRBV9|TRBJ1-1
ASSAGTLNTEAF
>TRBV5-1|TRBJ1-1
ASSGDIVNTEAF
>TRBV3-1/TRBV3-2|TRBJ2-1
ASSPDTRPQF
>TRBV9|TRBJ2-5
ASSVGGGALETQY
>TRBV7-8|TRBJ2-2
ASSPRTNTGELF
>TRBV7-9|TRBJ1-4
ASSPGGVANEKLF
>TRBV6-5|TRBJ1-2
ASSFQGQGARGYT
>TRBV5-4|TRBJ2-3
ASSSPGTGGITDTQY
>TRBV4-2|TRBJ2-5
ASSQDGGGETQY
>TRBV6-5|TRBJ1-5
ASSQRWGNQPQH
>TRBV19|TRBJ1-5
ASRIFQGGIGQPQH
>TRBV11-2|TRBJ1-6
ASSLETGGYSPLH
>TRBV4-1|TRBJ1-4
ASSQDLGVAWEKLF
>TRBV4-1|TRBJ1-4
ASSQASGTGPHGTNEKLF
>TRBV7-2|TRBJ1-3
ASSPRAGTGTNTIY
>TRBV11-1|TRBJ1-6
ASSFADNSPLH
>TRBV14|TRBJ2-2
ATRGTANTGELF
>TRBV5-1|TRBJ2-1
ASSLAGHARGNEQF
>TRBV2|TRBJ1-1
ASTGGQPRNTEAF
>TRBV11-2|TRBJ2-1
ASSSLWRGVYNEQF
>TRBV11-3|TRBJ2-3
ASSLRGGETDTQY
>TRBV11-2|TRBJ1-2
ASSLGGGAANYGYT
>TRBV18|TRBJ1-1
ASHAQQNTEAF
>TRBV18|TRBJ1-5
ASSGGRDQPQH
>TRBV7-3|TRBJ2-4
ASSRGQGENIQY
>TRBV2|TRBJ2-5
ASSVETQY
>TRBV24-1|TRBJ1-2
ATSDHTGQGAGGYT
>TRBV6-1|TRBJ1-6
ASSEAGGRWSPLH
>TRBV6-5|TRBJ1-2
ASSRDRVDGYT
>TRBV29-1|TRBJ1-2
SVARGDYGYT
>TRBV6-5|TRBJ2-3
ASNGRLNTDTQY
>TRBV4-1|TRBJ2-1
ASSRYPRGVYNEQF
>TRBV20-1|TRBJ1-2
SARGGGGYT
>TRBV4-3|TRBJ2-7
ASSQTPFPGQGWYEQY